What follows are 32 T cell receptor beta chains derived from one specimen sequenced in a study of response to subunit inactivated influenza vaccine. TCRdb independently ran MiXCR on the RT-PCR reads; one entry per CDR3 protein. The sample includes about 530,000 distinct CDR3 sequences, approximately 12% of them seen just once. Specimen: PBMCs from blood, collected on the day of vaccination. The source is a man aged 50-59 years who received an inactivated influenza vaccine.

The V gene is TRBV14, the J gene TRBJ1-1; D is unresolved. Per germline, CDR1 SGHDN and CDR2 FVKESK. With 2 bases removed from V and 6 bases from J, the gap between germline ends came to 22 bases. The CDR3 loop spans 17 amino acids. CDR3 sequence: CASSQFEWPATTPEAFF. The CDR3 DNA reads TGTGCCAGCAGCCAATTTGAGTGGCCAGCGACAACCCCTGAAGCTTTCTTT.

This rearrangement joins TRBV28 to TRBJ1-1; D gene uncertain. The CDR3 runs to 14 residues. V lost 3 bases, J lost 6 bases, and 14 bases lay in between. The germline gives CDR1 MDHEN, CDR2 SYDVKM. CDR3 in amino acids: CASSLSRARAEAFF. The CDR3 DNA reads as TGTGCCAGCAGTTTGTCGAGGGCCCGGGCTGAAGCTTTCTTT.

This clonotype was picked up one time. The J gene is TRBJ2-3, the V gene TRBV3-1; no clear D gene. This CDR3 comprises 14 residues. Germline V CDR1 and CDR2: LGHDT, YNNKEL (reference sequence). The V and J ends lost 1 base and 4 bases respectively, with 9 bases between them. The CDR3 region is CASSQVFTPDTQYF. In nucleotides, the CDR3 is TGTGCCAGCAGCCAAGTGTTCACCCCAGATACGCAGTATTTT.

The chain recombines TRBV6-2 or TRBV6-3 with TRBJ2-7; 10 bases align to TRBD2. The V segment lost 6 bases and the J segment 0 bases; nucleotides outside the gene matches: 20. Germline lookup yields CDR1 MNHEY and CDR2 SVGEGT. The CDR3 totals 20 residues. DNA of the CDR3: TGTGCCAGCAGCCTTCTCATAGCGGGAGGTACGACTTCCAGCTCCTACGAGCAGTACTTC. As protein: CASSLLIAGGTTSSSYEQYF.

DNA for the CDR3: TGTGCCAGCCTTTGGGAGGCAAATACGCAGTATTTT. Translation: CASLWEANTQYF. The chain uses TRBV2 and TRBJ2-3; maybe TRBD2 (6 bases). CDR1 SNHLY and CDR2 FYNNEI come from the germline V gene. The V and J ends lost 8 bases and 7 bases respectively, with 13 bases between them. The CDR3 spans 12 residues.

This clonotype was counted between two and nine times. CDR3 loop: CASSWGGGSNTEAFF. DNA of the CDR3: TGTGCCAGCAGTTGGGGCGGGGGTTCGAACACTGAAGCTTTCTTT. The V and J genes are TRBV12-3 or TRBV12-4 and TRBJ1-1, with D possibly being TRBD1 (5 bases). The ends were cut back, 4 bases at V and 1 base at J, with 13 bases in the middle. The CDR3 consists of 15 residues.

This clonotype came up a few times. The chain employs TRBV11-3 and TRBJ2-7; 7 bases agree with TRBD1. CDR1 is SGHNT, CDR2 YENEEA, per germline. The trim removed 5 bases at V and 3 bases at J, leaving 10 bases unmatched. The CDR3 covers 15 residues. The CDR3 DNA follows: TGTGCCAGCAGCCTCGGTAGGGGGCCTCTCTACGAGCAGTACTTC. Translation: CASSLGRGPLYEQYF.

This chain connects TRBV4-3 to TRBJ2-3; a weak D match, TRBD1 (6 bases). V was cut by 4 bases and J by 0 bases, with 20 bases left in between. The CDR3 is made up of 18 amino acids. Germline V lookup: CDR1 LGHNA, CDR2 YSLEER. CDR3 sequence: CASSRWGLSVTSTDTQYF. The CDR3 DNA is TGCGCCAGCAGCCGTTGGGGGCTATCGGTAACTAGCACAGATACGCAGTATTTT.

For the CDR3, the DNA is TGTGCCAGCAGCCAAGACGGGAGTTTTCGACGGAATGAGCAGTTCTTC. This sequence encodes CASSQDGSFRRNEQFF. The chain uses TRBV3-1 and TRBJ2-1; a possible D gene is TRBD2 (6 bases). Germline CDR1 LGHDT, CDR2 YNNKEL (reference sequence). CDR3 size: 16 residues. V gave up 0 bases and J gave up 7 bases, with 16 bases separating them.

The chain joins TRBV5-1 to TRBJ2-1; TRBD1 aligns across 9 bases. The CDR3 contains 15 residues. Losses at the gene ends were 2 bases for V and 4 bases for J; bases not matched to a gene: 4. Germline V CDR1 and CDR2: SGHRS, YFSETQ. This CDR3 is CASSFGTGSYNEQFF. The CDR3 DNA is TGCGCCAGCAGCTTCGGGACAGGGAGTTACAATGAGCAGTTCTTC.

This clonotype was seen at least ten times. The DNA is omitted, as the CDR3 cannot be located on it reliably, and the CDR3 follows TCRdb's listing. V usage is TRBV12-3 or TRBV12-4 and J usage is TRBJ2-7; the D call of TRBD1 is as the table states it, not checked on the DNA. The CDR3 is 12 residues long, counting both termini. This CDR3 is CASSFGWGALYF.

This chain uses TRBV6-1 with TRBJ1-5, with D perhaps matching TRBD1 (5 bases). CDR1 MNHNS and CDR2 SASEGT come from the germline V gene. This CDR3 spans 13 amino acids. The V and J ends lost 6 bases and 2 bases respectively, with 8 bases between them. CDR3 DNA sequence: TGTGCCAGCAGAGGGGTCGGCAATCAGCCCCAGCATTTT. Its translation: CASRGVGNQPQHF.

The sample holds a few counts of this clonotype. The rearrangement links TRBV28 to TRBJ2-7; TRBD2 agrees at 8 bases. Trimming cost V 1 base and J 0 bases; bases outside gene matches: 5. CDR1 is MDHEN and CDR2 is SYDVKM in the germline V gene. This CDR3 is built from 16 residues. The CDR3 loop reads CASSLSSGGGSYEQYF. DNA for the CDR3: TGTGCCAGCAGTTTATCCTCGGGGGGGGGCTCCTACGAGCAGTACTTC.

The chain carries TRBV5-1 and TRBJ2-5; D gene uncertain. This CDR3 comprises 11 residues. The germline V gene encodes CDR1 SGHRS and CDR2 YFSETQ. V gave up 7 bases and J gave up 5 bases, with 9 bases separating them. The CDR3: CASRRTETQYF. The CDR3 DNA is TGCGCCAGCCGTAGGACGGAGACCCAGTACTTC.

The CDR3 protein is CASSRLRDLTGELFF. As DNA, the CDR3 is TGTGCCAGCAGCCGCCTCCGGGATCTCACCGGGGAGCTGTTTTTT. This chain joins TRBV7-9 and TRBJ2-2; weak D call: TRBD2 (5 bases). The CDR3 has 15 residues. Trimming pared 5 bases from V and 4 bases from J, leaving 14 bases between. The germline gives CDR1 SEHNR, CDR2 FQNEAQ (reference sequence).

This clonotype was counted ten times or more. The J gene is TRBJ2-1, the V gene TRBV11-1; 7 positions agree with TRBD1. The length of the CDR3 is 14 residues. The V gene's germline CDR1 is SGHAT and CDR2 FQDESV (reference sequence). V dropped 5 bases and J dropped 2; count of bases not matched to a gene: 3. CDR3 sequence: CASSPGQAYNEQFF. The CDR3 DNA reads as TGTGCCAGCAGCCCTGGACAGGCCTACAATGAGCAGTTCTTC.

About this clonotype itself: The junction does not match germline at one end; this may be a read error. The rearrangement joins TRBV12-3 or TRBV12-4 to TRBJ2-6, with 7 bases lining up with TRBD2. The CDR3 length is 16 residues. CDR3 in DNA: TGTGCCACCAGTGGGGAGGGTTGGTCTGGGGCCAACGTCCTGACTTTC. Amino acid sequence: CATSGEGWSGANVLTF.

The J gene is TRBJ2-7, the V gene TRBV7-2; TRBD1 matches at 7 bases. The junction had 9 bases not matched to a gene; V was cut back by 4 bases and J by 6 bases. Per germline, CDR1 SGHTA and CDR2 FQGNSA. CDR3 size: 14 residues. CDR3 in DNA: TGTGCCAGCAGCTACGATAGAACAGGGGTCGAGCAGTACTTC. Amino acid sequence: CASSYDRTGVEQYF. Looking up the rest from reference TRBV7-2 and TRBJ2-7 gives the full variable domain: GAGVSQSPSNKVTEKGKDVELRCDPISGHTALYWYRQSLGQGLEFLIYFQGNSAPDKSGLPSDRFSAERTGGSVSTLTIQRTQQEDSAVYLCASSYDRTGVEQYFGPGTRLTVT.

J is TRBJ2-1 and V is TRBV7-3; 7 nucleotides match TRBD2. Germline V gene data show CDR1 as SGHTA and CDR2 as FQGTGA. V dropped 4 bases and J dropped 4; count of bases not matched to a gene: 7. This CDR3 spans 15 amino acids. The DNA for the CDR3 is TGTGCCAGCAGCTACCGACTAGCTGGATACAATGAGCAGTTCTTC. It encodes CASSYRLAGYNEQFF. The whole variable domain, remainder taken from reference TRBV7-3 and TRBJ2-1, is GAGVSQTPSNKVTEKGKYVELRCDPISGHTALYWYRQSLGQGPEFLIYFQGTGAADDSGLPNDRFFAVRPEGSVSTLKIQRTERGDSAVYLCASSYRLAGYNEQFFGPGTRLTVL.

This clonotype occurred many times. V is TRBV20-1 and J is TRBJ1-2; 9 bases fit TRBD1. CDR1 and CDR2 (germline): DFQATT, SNEGSKA (reference sequence). J lost 4 bases, V lost 4 bases, and 10 bases had no gene match. The CDR3 is 15 residues long. CDR3 amino acids: CSAIHGTGSLYGYTF. The CDR3 coding sequence is TGCAGTGCTATACACGGGACAGGGAGTCTCTATGGCTACACCTTC.

The sample holds many counts of this clonotype. The V and J genes are TRBV11-2 and TRBJ2-3, with D unclear. Trimming removed 0 bases at V and 0 bases at J, with 10 bases between. The CDR3 is 16 amino acids. Germline V gives CDR1 SGHAT, CDR2 FQNNGV. Here the CDR3 reads CASSLEVRPSTDTQYF. The CDR3 bases are TGTGCCAGCAGCTTAGAGGTCCGCCCTAGCACAGATACGCAGTATTTT.

In its sample, this clonotype was seen a few times. The V and J genes are TRBV4-2 and TRBJ2-1, with D uncertain. The germline V and J ends were trimmed by 1 base and 8 bases, with 15 bases remaining between them. Germline CDR1 is LGHNA and CDR2 is YNFKEQ. CDR3 length: 15 amino acids. CDR3 sequence reads: CASSQGSRPEHEQFF. CDR3 in DNA: TGTGCCAGCAGCCAAGGCTCACGACCGGAGCATGAGCAGTTCTTC.

The J gene is TRBJ2-4, the V gene TRBV20-1, with D perhaps TRBD2 (6 bases). Germline V gives CDR1 DFQATT, CDR2 SNEGSKA (reference sequence). The CDR3 has 15 residues. The ends were cut back, 2 bases at V and 1 base at J, with 12 bases in the middle. CDR3 coding DNA: TGCAGTGCTAGATTGGAGGGGAGGGCCAAAAACATTCAGTACTTC. Its protein product is CSARLEGRAKNIQYF.

In nucleotides, the CDR3 is TGTGCCAGCAGTTACTCGACAGACTCCTACGAGCAGTACTTC. This encodes CASSYSTDSYEQYF. This rearrangement joins TRBV6-2 or TRBV6-3 to TRBJ2-7, with a tentative D call TRBD1 (5 bases). The CDR3 length is 14 residues. The ends were cut back, 0 bases at V and 0 bases at J, with 6 bases in the middle. The germline CDR1 and CDR2 sequences are MNHEY and SVGEGT.

In this sample, this clonotype turned up a few times. V gene TRBV20-1 combines with J gene TRBJ2-3; TRBD2 agrees at 8 bases. Trimming removed 4 bases from V and 0 bases from J; junction bases left unmatched: 3. CDR3 length equals 14 residues. The germline gives CDR1 DFQATT, CDR2 SNEGSKA (reference sequence). DNA for the CDR3: TGCAGTGCTATACTAGCGGATAGCACAGATACGCAGTATTTT. This sequence encodes CSAILADSTDTQYF.

This clonotype was counted at least ten times. The V call is TRBV6-1, the J call TRBJ2-7, with D unresolved. V was pared by 2 bases and J by 6 bases, with 5 bases between. The CDR3 contains 11 residues. Germline V CDR1 and CDR2: MNHNS, SASEGT. The CDR3: CASSEFAEQYF. The CDR3 DNA is TGTGCCAGCAGTGAATTTGCCGAGCAGTACTTC.

The chain recombines TRBV28 with TRBJ2-1, with 10 nucleotides matching TRBD1. The CDR3 spans 15 residues. Germline assignment: CDR1 MDHEN and CDR2 SYDVKM. J was trimmed by 8 bases and V by 4 bases; bases with no gene match: 8. As DNA, the CDR3 is TGTGCCAGCAGTTCGTCGGGACAGGGGCATCATGAGCAGTTCTTC. This encodes CASSSSGQGHHEQFF.

This clonotype has a count of ten or more. The J gene is TRBJ2-1, the V gene TRBV10-3; no clear D. In germline, CDR1 is ENHRY, CDR2 SYGVKD. Trimming shortened V by 6 bases and J by 8 bases, and 17 bases separated the two germline ends. The CDR3 has 14 residues. This CDR3 reads CAISSGVGIDEQFF. In nucleotides, the CDR3 is TGTGCCATCAGCTCCGGAGTAGGGATCGATGAGCAGTTCTTC.

The J gene is TRBJ2-7, the V gene TRBV20-1; no clear D gene. V dropped 5 bases and J dropped 6 bases, with 11 bases sitting between them. CDR3 length equals 11 residues. The germline V gene encodes CDR1 DFQATT and CDR2 SNEGSKA (reference sequence). In nucleotides, the CDR3 is TGCAGTGCTTTAACGCCGTTCGAGCAGTACTTC. It specifies CSALTPFEQYF.

The genes are TRBV28 and TRBJ2-1; 7 bases are shared with TRBD2. The trim removed 5 bases at V and 4 bases at J, leaving 8 bases unmatched. Germline V gives CDR1 MDHEN, CDR2 SYDVKM. The CDR3 is 15 amino acids. CDR3 protein: CASSPPSGRYNEQFF. CDR3 coding DNA: TGTGCCAGCAGTCCTCCTAGCGGTCGATACAATGAGCAGTTCTTC.

This clonotype was observed a few times. The J gene is TRBJ2-5, the V gene TRBV12-3 or TRBV12-4; 8 nucleotides line up with TRBD2. The CDR3 extends over 16 amino acids. V trimming: 2 bases; J trimming: 1 base; junction bases outside the gene matches: 6. The CDR3 DNA follows: TGTGCCAGCAGTTTACTTAGCGGGACGAGCCAAGAGACCCAGTACTTC. Protein sequence: CASSLLSGTSQETQYF.

The genes are TRBV6-5 and TRBJ1-2, with D unclear. Trimming cost V 0 bases and J 4 bases, with 12 bases left between them. CDR1 and CDR2 from the germline V gene are MNHEY and SVGAGI. The CDR3 has 15 residues. The CDR3 sequence: CASSYSEAPFYGYTF. The CDR3 DNA sequence: TGTGCCAGCAGTTACTCGGAGGCCCCGTTCTATGGCTACACCTTC.